One sample yielded the 10 T cell receptor beta chains listed below, sequenced in a study of the immune and genomic landscape of osteosarcoma. Measured with immunoSEQ multiplex PCR; TCRdb has only the in-frame clones, and not every one. The sample includes some 2,500 clones, approximately 79% of them seen just once. Primary, local recurrence and metastasis osteosarcoma tumors were taken after treatment from poor-prognosis patients. The specimen sequenced was osteosarcoma tumor tissue from the lung. Receptors were obtained from a human donor with osteosarcoma.

Details on this clone: This same CDR3 is encoded by further DNA sequences in the sample. This chain links TRBV5-4 with TRBJ1-4, with TRBD1 matching 8 bases. The V segment lost 4 bases and the J segment 5 bases; nucleotides outside the gene matches: 4. In germline, CDR1 is SGHNT, CDR2 YYREEE (reference sequence). CDR3 length: 14 residues. The CDR3 loop is CASSQGAVNEKLFF. The CDR3, as DNA: TGTGCCAGCAGCCAGGGGGCTGTAAATGAAAAACTGTTTTTT.

The J gene is TRBJ2-7, the V gene TRBV7-9; unclear D gene. Germline loops: CDR1 SEHNR, CDR2 FQNEAQ (reference sequence). Trimming pared 8 bases from V and 6 bases from J, leaving 17 bases between. This CDR3 is 13 amino acids long. The CDR3 protein is CASALGAAGEQYF. The CDR3 nucleotides read TGTGCCAGCGCCCTTGGAGCAGCTGGCGAGCAGTACTTC.

This clone is a singleton in its sample. The CDR3: CASRGTSGGPGGEQFF. The CDR3 region has the DNA TGTGCCAGTAGGGGGACTAGCGGGGGCCCCGGCGGTGAGCAGTTCTTC. The chain carries TRBV19 and TRBJ2-1, with TRBD2 matching 14 bases. Germline lookup yields CDR1 LNHDA and CDR2 SQIVND (reference sequence). The J segment lost 9 bases and the V segment lost 6 bases, leaving 10 bases of the junction unmatched. This CDR3 spans 16 amino acids.

This chain uses TRBV11-2 with TRBJ2-4, with a tentative D call TRBD2 (5 bases). The V end was cut by 2 bases, the J end by 0 bases, with 17 bases between. From germline, CDR1 is SGHAT and CDR2 FQNNGV. The CDR3 loop spans 18 amino acids. As DNA, the CDR3 is TGTGCCAGCAGCTTAAACCGGGATCCCATTCTAGCCAAAAACATTCAGTACTTC. This encodes CASSLNRDPILAKNIQYF.

The CDR3 region is CASSGTGGSGANVLTF. The CDR3 nucleotides read TGCGCCAGCAGTGGGACAGGGGGCTCTGGGGCCAACGTCCTGACTTTC. The rearrangement joins TRBV10-2 to TRBJ2-6, with 10 bases lining up with TRBD1. The CDR3 sequence is 16 residues long. V was clipped by 4 bases and J by 0 bases; unmatched bases: 0. The germline gives CDR1 WSHSY, CDR2 SAAADI.

The rearrangement uses TRBV6-1 and TRBJ1-5, with D possibly matching TRBD1 (6 bases). V was trimmed by 6 bases and J by 6 bases, leaving 15 bases between them. Germline V lookup: CDR1 MNHNS, CDR2 SASEGT. The CDR3 extends over 14 amino acids. The CDR3 is CASRSQGSRQPQHF. Written as DNA, the CDR3 is TGTGCCAGCAGGAGTCAGGGGTCCCGTCAGCCCCAGCATTTT.

J is TRBJ2-4 and V is TRBV7-2, with TRBD2 matching over 13 bases. The CDR3 length is 16 residues. Germline V CDR1 and CDR2: SGHTA, FQGNSA. Germline trimming cut 4 bases from V and 8 bases from J; bases unmatched to any gene: 8. The CDR3 sequence is CASSSGTSGATDIQYF. Written as DNA, the CDR3 is TGTGCCAGCAGCTCAGGGACTAGCGGGGCCACCGACATTCAGTACTTC.

This clone occurred a few times. The rearrangement links TRBV5-4 to TRBJ2-7; 13 bases fit TRBD2. This CDR3 contains 17 residues. From germline, CDR1 is SGHNT and CDR2 YYREEE (reference sequence). Trimming at V came to 1 base and at J to 5 bases, leaving 9 bases not matched to a gene. CDR3 sequence (DNA): TGTGCCAGCAGCTTGCCTACACTAGCGGGGGGGCCCGACGAGCAGTACTTC. This encodes CASSLPTLAGGPDEQYF.

The chain joins TRBV6-5 to TRBJ2-7, with 13 bases that match TRBD2. The germline CDR1 and CDR2 sequences are MNHEY and SVGAGI. CDR3 length: 14 amino acids. The V and J ends lost 6 bases and 6 bases, in that order; junction bases with no gene match: 5. In DNA form, the CDR3 reads TGTGCCAGCAGCCAACTAGCGGGGGGGCCCGAGCAGTACTTC. Protein sequence: CASSQLAGGPEQYF.

Only a few counts were recorded for this clone. The V call is TRBV27, the J call TRBJ1-2; D possibly corresponds to TRBD1 (6 bases). V lost 9 bases and J lost 4, with 9 bases in between. The V gene's germline CDR1 is MNHEY and CDR2 SMNVEV (reference sequence). The CDR3 runs to 11 residues. The CDR3: CARQGLYGYTF. The DNA of the CDR3 is TGTGCCAGACAGGGACTCTATGGCTACACCTTC.